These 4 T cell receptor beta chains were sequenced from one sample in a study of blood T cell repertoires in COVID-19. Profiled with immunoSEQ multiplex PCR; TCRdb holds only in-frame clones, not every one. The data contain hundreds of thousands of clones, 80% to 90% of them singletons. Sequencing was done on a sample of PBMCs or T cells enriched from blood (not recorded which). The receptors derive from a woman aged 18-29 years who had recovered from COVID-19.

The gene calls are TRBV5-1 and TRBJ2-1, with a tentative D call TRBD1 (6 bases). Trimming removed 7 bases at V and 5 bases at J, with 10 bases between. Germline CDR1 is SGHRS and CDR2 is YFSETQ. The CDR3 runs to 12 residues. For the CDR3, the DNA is TGCGCCAGCGGGTACAGGGACAATGAGCAGTTCTTC. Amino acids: CASGYRDNEQFF.

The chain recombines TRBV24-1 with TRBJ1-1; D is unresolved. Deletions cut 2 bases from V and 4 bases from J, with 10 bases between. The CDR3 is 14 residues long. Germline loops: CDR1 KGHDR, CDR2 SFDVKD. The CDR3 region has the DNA TGTGCCACCAGTGATTGGAGGGAGCCCACTGAAGCTTTCTTT. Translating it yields CATSDWREPTEAFF.

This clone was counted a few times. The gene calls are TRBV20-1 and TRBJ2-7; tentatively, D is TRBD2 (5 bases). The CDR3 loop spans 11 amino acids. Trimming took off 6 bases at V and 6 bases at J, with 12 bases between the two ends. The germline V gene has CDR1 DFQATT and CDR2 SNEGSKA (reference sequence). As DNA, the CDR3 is TGCAGTGCCCTTCGGGGATTCGAGCAGTACTTC. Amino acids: CSALRGFEQYF.

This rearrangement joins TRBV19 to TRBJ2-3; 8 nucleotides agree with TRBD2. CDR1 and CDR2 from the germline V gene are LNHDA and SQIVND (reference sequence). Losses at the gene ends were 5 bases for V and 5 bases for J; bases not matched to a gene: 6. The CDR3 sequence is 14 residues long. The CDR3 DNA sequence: TGTGCCAGTAGTGGGCGGGGGGCAGGAGATACGCAGTATTTT. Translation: CASSGRGAGDTQYF.